The 12 T cell receptor beta chains below were found in one sample sequenced in a study of a mutant IDH1 vaccine in newly diagnosed glioma. TCRdb's copy holds only in-frame clones and misses some; the assay was immunoSEQ multiplex PCR. The table shows about 50,000 clones, with roughly 85% occurring only once. The time point denotes: baseline, week 1 (first vaccination visit). Treatment reported: pre-vaccination baseline after standard-of-care therapy. Source: PBMCs, taken from a glioma patient treated with radiotherapy, temozolomide or both. These receptor sequences come from a man aged 40-55 years with glioma.

This sequence joins TRBV6-5 and TRBJ2-7; possibly TRBD2 for D (6 bases). The CDR3 has 15 residues. Trimming took off 7 bases at V and 0 bases at J, with 16 bases between the two ends. Germline V gene data show CDR1 as MNHEY and CDR2 as SVGAGI. The CDR3 DNA follows: TGTGCCAGCACACCCCTTACGGGAGCCTCCTACGAGCAGTACTTC. It encodes CASTPLTGASYEQYF.

In this sample, this clone turned up once. J is TRBJ2-7 and V is TRBV9; 9 bases map to TRBD1. The CDR3 sequence is 15 residues long. Germline V lookup: CDR1 SGDLS, CDR2 YYNGEE. J gave up 3 bases and V 1 base, and 5 bases lay outside the gene matches. The CDR3 DNA is TGTGCCAGCAGCGTAAGCTGGGGACAGGGCTACGAGCAGTACTTC. Protein product: CASSVSWGQGYEQYF.

This chain uses TRBV5-1 with TRBJ2-7; 9 positions match TRBD2. The CDR3 has 16 amino acids. With 0 bases clipped from V and 2 bases from J, the junction kept 6 bases outside the gene matches. Germline values: CDR1 SGHRS, CDR2 YFSETQ. The CDR3 bases are TGCGCCAGCAGCTTGGTGTCGCGGGGGGGAACCTACGAGCAGTACTTC. Its protein is CASSLVSRGGTYEQYF.

This chain joins TRBV27 and TRBJ1-5; 7 bases fit TRBD1. The V segment lost 5 bases and the J segment 6 bases; nucleotides outside the gene matches: 7. This CDR3 spans 14 amino acids. Germline V gene lookup returns CDR1 MNHEY and CDR2 SMNVEV (reference sequence). As DNA, the CDR3 is TGTGCCAGCAGTGATGCAGGGGGGCCTCAGCCCCAGCATTTT. Its translation: CASSDAGGPQPQHF.

J is TRBJ1-4 and V is TRBV7-9, with D possibly matching TRBD1 (6 bases). This CDR3 is built from 15 residues. Trimming cost V 3 bases and J 8 bases, with 16 bases left between them. CDR1 SEHNR and CDR2 FQNEAQ come from the germline V gene (reference sequence). The CDR3 DNA reads as TGTGCCAGCAGCTTTCGCGGGGGCGGTGAGGAAAAACTGTTTTTT. This sequence encodes CASSFRGGGEEKLFF. Full variable domain (outside the CDR3, taken from reference TRBV7-9 and TRBJ1-4): DTGVSQNPRHKITKRGQNVTFRCDPISEHNRLYWYRQTLGQGPEFLTYFQNEAQLEKSRLLSDRFSAERPKGSFSTLEIQRTEQGDSAMYLCASSFRGGGEEKLFFGSGTQLSVL.

The chain uses TRBV27 and TRBJ1-4; perhaps TRBD1 as D (5 bases). This CDR3 is 16 amino acids long. V gave up 4 bases and J gave up 0 bases, with 12 bases separating them. Germline V gene sequence: CDR1 MNHEY, CDR2 SMNVEV (reference sequence). CDR3 nucleotide sequence: TGTGCCAGCAGTTCCCTGCGGGGACCAACTAATGAAAAACTGTTTTTT. Protein: CASSSLRGPTNEKLFF.

This chain joins TRBV6-1 and TRBJ1-4, with D possibly being TRBD1 (5 bases). There are 14 residues in the CDR3. With 6 bases removed from V and 0 bases from J, the gap between germline ends came to 8 bases. Germline lookup yields CDR1 MNHNS and CDR2 SASEGT. The CDR3 reads CASRTAATNEKLFF. CDR3 bases: TGTGCCAGCAGGACAGCCGCAACTAATGAAAAACTGTTTTTT.

This clone was seen only a few times. V gene TRBV21-1 combines with J gene TRBJ2-1; whether TRBD1, the table's D call, matches the DNA was not checked. TRBV21-1 is given as a pseudogene. This CDR3 is 14 amino acids long. CDR3 sequence (DNA): TGTGCCAGCAGCCCACCCAGCTCCTACAATGAGCAGTTCTTC. Its translation is CASSPPSSYNEQFF.

The chain couples TRBV11-2 to TRBJ2-7; a possible D gene is TRBD2 (7 bases). Germline V gene lookup returns CDR1 SGHAT and CDR2 FQNNGV. The CDR3 consists of 16 residues. Trimming removed 2 bases from V and 5 bases from J, with 19 bases in between. CDR3 residues: CASSLLRGAGDHEQYF. CDR3 DNA: TGTGCCAGCAGCTTACTACGGGGGGCGGGAGACCACGAGCAGTACTTC.

The CDR3 spells CASSNSAGGPYEQYF. The CDR3 DNA sequence: TGTGCCAGCAGTAATTCGGCGGGAGGGCCGTACGAGCAGTACTTC. The J gene is TRBJ2-7, the V gene TRBV6-5; 9 bases line up with TRBD2. CDR1 and CDR2 (germline): MNHEY, SVGAGI. The CDR3 has 15 residues. The trim removed 5 bases at V and 4 bases at J, leaving 9 bases unmatched.

The chain recombines TRBV6-6 with TRBJ2-4; weak D call: TRBD1 (5 bases). Germline values: CDR1 MNHNY, CDR2 SVGAGI (reference sequence). This CDR3 region has 14 residues. V lost 6 bases, J lost 13 bases, and 22 bases lay in between. The CDR3 loop reads CASSQQSHDREQYF. The CDR3 DNA reads TGTGCCAGCAGCCAACAATCCCACGACAGAGAGCAGTACTTC.

A few counts support this clone. V gene TRBV5-1 combines with J gene TRBJ2-7; the match to TRBD2 covers 7 bases. Germline CDR1 SGHRS, CDR2 YFSETQ. The CDR3 length is 18 residues. J lost 4 bases, V lost 4 bases, and 20 bases had no gene match. CDR3 sequence reads: CASSPLGAGNPSSYEQYF. The CDR3 DNA reads TGCGCCAGCAGCCCCCTGGGAGCGGGAAACCCCTCCAGTTACGAGCAGTACTTC.